The 18 T cell receptor beta chains below come from one sample, sequenced in a study of PD-1 blockade in classical Hodgkin lymphoma (TCRdb year 2020). According to the study, the label for this sample's time point signals: cycle 4 day 1 (C4D1), after 5 to 7 weeks of nivolumab. Relapse after autologous stem cell transplantation had occurred in all trial patients, and cohorts A, B and C were distinguished by prior brentuximab vedotin exposure. Using a Miltenyi CD4+ T cell isolation kit, CD4+ T cells were purified from thawed PBMCs through magnetic negative selection. The library was produced with the immunoSEQ multiplex PCR assay. In its TCRdb copy, this immuneACCESS table keeps in-frame sequences only and misses some clones. Where compared with another copy, unresolved V genes explain less than half of these, and the others have no known cause. Counted in this sample were more than 15,000 clones; around 80% of them appeared once. Under 2% of the sample is in the top ten clones.

The material was CD4+ T cells from blood, obtained before the fourth cycle of nivolumab. The receptor set was obtained from a human donor with classical Hodgkin lymphoma.

The chain joins TRBV18 to TRBJ2-7, with D perhaps matching TRBD2 (5 bases). V was shortened by 6 bases and J by 3 bases, with 18 bases between the two germline ends. Germline V gene sequence: CDR1 KGHSH, CDR2 LQKENI. This CDR3 has 15 amino acids. CDR3: CASSLHRDQGYEQYF. The CDR3 bases are TGTGCCAGCTCCCTCCACCGGGATCAAGGCTACGAGCAGTACTTC.

CDR3 protein: CASSPKGDGRTFF. The CDR3 nucleotides read TGTGCCAGCTCACCAAAGGGAGACGGACGAACTTTCTTT. V gene TRBV18 combines with J gene TRBJ1-1; no reliable D call. Germline CDR1 KGHSH, CDR2 LQKENI. CDR3 length: 13 residues. V lost 2 bases and J 12 bases, leaving 16 bases between the germline ends.

J is TRBJ2-7 and V is TRBV19, with 7 bases fitting TRBD2. CDR3 length: 15 amino acids. From germline, CDR1 is LNHDA and CDR2 SQIVND (reference sequence). Trimming removed 5 bases from V and 3 bases from J; junction bases left unmatched: 10. The DNA of the CDR3 is TGTGCCAGTAGTTCCCTGGCGGGAGCATTCTACGAGCAGTACTTC. It yields the protein CASSSLAGAFYEQYF.

The chain couples TRBV10-3 to TRBJ2-3; D remains unclear. Trimming stripped 3 bases from V and 2 bases from J, with 3 bases between. The CDR3 runs to 12 residues. CDR1 and CDR2 (germline): ENHRY, SYGVKD. CDR3 region: CAISDNTDTQYF. The CDR3 DNA sequence: TGTGCCATCAGTGACAACACAGATACGCAGTATTTT.

The chain combines TRBV10-2 with TRBJ2-1, with 9 bases aligning to TRBD1. The CDR3 totals 16 residues. From germline, CDR1 is WSHSY and CDR2 SAAADI. V lost 5 bases and J lost 6; bases outside the gene matches: 11. CDR3 amino acids: CASSKSGTGYGNEQFF. The DNA for the CDR3 is TGCGCCAGCAGTAAATCCGGGACAGGGTATGGCAATGAGCAGTTCTTC.

This clone was counted only a few times. The rearrangement joins TRBV6-5 to TRBJ1-2; 8 nucleotides agree with TRBD1. V was clipped by 1 base and J by 4 bases; unmatched bases: 2. The CDR3 is 14 residues long. The germline V gene encodes CDR1 MNHEY and CDR2 SVGAGI. The CDR3 loop reads CASSYLTGAYGYTF. The CDR3 nucleotides are TGTGCCAGCAGTTACTTGACAGGGGCCTATGGCTACACCTTC.

This chain uses TRBV4-1 with TRBJ2-5, with TRBD2 matching over 9 bases. Unmatched junction bases numbered 7, after V lost 0 bases and J lost 5 bases. The germline V gene encodes CDR1 MGHRA and CDR2 YSYEKL. The CDR3 sequence is 16 residues long. The CDR3 DNA reads as TGCGCCAGCAGCCAAGAGTTTGGACTAGCGCGGGAGACCCAGTACTTC. Translating it yields CASSQEFGLARETQYF.

V is TRBV2 and J is TRBJ2-6; weak D call: TRBD2 (6 bases). This CDR3 is built from 17 residues. From germline, CDR1 is SNHLY and CDR2 FYNNEI. V was pared by 1 base and J by 2 bases, with 12 bases between. The chain's CDR3 is CASSEGRGLAGANVLTF. Here the CDR3 DNA reads TGTGCCAGCAGTGAAGGTCGGGGGTTGGCTGGGGCCAACGTCCTGACTTTC.

The J gene is TRBJ1-1, the V gene TRBV6-5, with 9 bases that match TRBD1. The CDR3 extends over 14 amino acids. Trimming removed 3 bases from V and 5 bases from J; junction bases left unmatched: 4. CDR1 is MNHEY and CDR2 is SVGAGI in the germline V gene. CDR3 residues: CASSYLQGATEAFF. In DNA, the CDR3 is TGTGCCAGCAGTTATTTACAGGGGGCTACTGAAGCTTTCTTT.

The V call is TRBV7-8, the J call TRBJ1-5; weak D call: TRBD1 (5 bases). The CDR3 has 14 residues. V lost 2 bases, J lost 4 bases, and 9 bases lay in between. Germline-derived CDR1 and CDR2 are SGHVS and FQNEAQ. In DNA, the CDR3 is TGTGCCAGCAGCTTATCAGGGAGGAATCAGCCCCAGCATTTT. It encodes CASSLSGRNQPQHF.

The chain is built from TRBV19 and TRBJ2-1, with TRBD2 identical over 10 bases. Germline CDR1 LNHDA, CDR2 SQIVND (reference sequence). This CDR3 is built from 16 residues. Losses at the gene ends were 7 bases for V and 5 bases for J; bases not matched to a gene: 11. The CDR3 here is CASTGRGSGRDNEQFF. Here the CDR3 DNA reads TGTGCCAGTACTGGGAGAGGGAGCGGGAGGGACAATGAGCAGTTCTTC.

The genes are TRBV29-1 and TRBJ1-1, with D unclear. Looked up from germline, CDR1 is SQVTM and CDR2 is ANQGSEA. The CDR3 has 13 residues. V lost 5 bases to trimming and J lost 1 base, with 11 bases between them. The CDR3: CSVQRSGNTEAFF. CDR3 DNA sequence: TGCAGCGTTCAGCGGTCAGGGAACACTGAAGCTTTCTTT.

This chain joins TRBV5-6 and TRBJ2-7; 9 bases map to TRBD2. Germline CDR1 and CDR2: SGHDT and YYEEEE. The junction had 14 bases not matched to a gene; V was cut back by 0 bases and J by 7 bases. CDR3 length: 17 residues. This CDR3 reads CASSLAYWVAGDLEQYF. DNA of the CDR3: TGTGCCAGCAGCTTGGCCTATTGGGTAGCGGGAGACCTAGAGCAGTACTTC.

Relative to its sample, this clone is medium-sized (0.01 to 0.1%). The rearrangement uses TRBV6-5 and TRBJ1-4; TRBD1 might be the D (6 bases). CDR1 and CDR2 (germline): MNHEY, SVGAGI. The CDR3 sequence is 14 residues long. The V end was cut by 6 bases, the J end by 2 bases, with 10 bases between. The CDR3 is CASSTGKTNEKLFF. The CDR3 DNA reads TGTGCCAGCAGCACAGGGAAGACTAATGAAAAACTGTTTTTT.

The rearrangement links TRBV6-5 to TRBJ2-1, with D possibly TRBD2 on 5 matching bases. Germline loops: CDR1 MNHEY, CDR2 SVGAGI. The CDR3 sequence is 14 residues long. The V gene lost 5 bases and the J gene lost 6 bases, with 14 bases spanning the gap. The DNA of the CDR3 is TGTGCCAGCAGTGGTAGCTCCCGGGGCAATGAGCAGTTCTTC. Protein product: CASSGSSRGNEQFF.

V usage is TRBV9 and J usage is TRBJ2-3; tentatively, D is TRBD1 or TRBD2 (6 bases each). V was pared by 0 bases and J by 0 bases, with 20 bases between. Germline V CDR1 and CDR2: SGDLS, YYNGEE. The CDR3 is 19 residues long. The CDR3 coding sequence is TGTGCCAGCAGCGTAGGGCAGGGGCTAGGGGGGACTAGCACAGATACGCAGTATTTT. Amino acids: CASSVGQGLGGTSTDTQYF.

This chain joins TRBV30 and TRBJ2-5, with 8 bases identical to TRBD2. The CDR3 covers 15 residues. The germline V gene has CDR1 GTSNPN and CDR2 SVGIG (reference sequence). V trimming: 0 bases; J trimming: 5 bases; junction bases outside the gene matches: 8. CDR3 nucleotides: TGTGCCTGGAGTGTAACTCGGGGGGGAGGTGAGACCCAGTACTTC. Amino acids: CAWSVTRGGGETQYF.

The CDR3 spells CASSIDTTISGANVLTF. CDR3 sequence (DNA): TGTGCCAGTAGTATCGACACCACGATATCTGGGGCCAACGTCCTGACTTTC. The chain is built from TRBV19 and TRBJ2-6, with D unresolved. Germline assignment: CDR1 LNHDA and CDR2 SQIVND (reference sequence). The V gene lost 3 bases and the J gene lost 1 base, with 13 bases spanning the gap. CDR3 length equals 17 residues.